This TCR beta chain was recorded in a study of CD8 T cells in Susac syndrome. Overall study results and limits: The number of individuals included in the study's TCR sequencing and HLA analysis was acknowledged as relatively small.

The authors sequenced TCR beta from blood CD8+ and CD4+ T cells. 0.5 to 1 ug RNA was reverse transcribed with random hexamers. Amplification of TCR beta CDR3 across 54 Vbeta and 13 Jbeta was performed with immunoSEQ multiplex PCR. One entry per CDR3 protein, called by TCRdb with MiXCR from the immunoSEQ multiplex PCR reads. Among around 130,000 distinct CDR3 sequences, around 95% were seen once, and the ten largest hold over 0.1%. Comments on this clonotype: What it binds is unknown.

Trimming stripped 0 bases from V and 3 bases from J, with 3 bases between. This CDR3 is built from 12 residues. Per germline, CDR1 SGDLS and CDR2 YYNGEE. Sequencing used CD4+ T cells from PBMCs. The receptor was derived from a human donor with multiple sclerosis. The chain uses TRBV9 and TRBJ1-2; D gene uncertain. CDR3 DNA sequence: TGTGCCAGCAGCGTAGGGCACTATGGCTACACCTTC. Encoded protein: CASSVGHYGYTF.